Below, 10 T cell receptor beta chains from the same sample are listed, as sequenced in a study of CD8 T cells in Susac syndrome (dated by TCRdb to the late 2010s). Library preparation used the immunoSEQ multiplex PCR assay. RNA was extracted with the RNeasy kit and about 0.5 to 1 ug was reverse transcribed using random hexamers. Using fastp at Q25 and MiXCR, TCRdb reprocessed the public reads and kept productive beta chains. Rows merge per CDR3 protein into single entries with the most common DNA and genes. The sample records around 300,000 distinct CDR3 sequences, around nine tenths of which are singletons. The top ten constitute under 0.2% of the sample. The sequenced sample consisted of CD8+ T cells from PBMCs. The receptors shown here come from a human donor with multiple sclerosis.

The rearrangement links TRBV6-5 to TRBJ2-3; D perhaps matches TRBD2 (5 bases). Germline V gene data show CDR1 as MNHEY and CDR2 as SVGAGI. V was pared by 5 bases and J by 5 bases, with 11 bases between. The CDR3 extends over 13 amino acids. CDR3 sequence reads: CASSTLGGDTQYF. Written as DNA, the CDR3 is TGTGCCAGCAGTACCTTAGGAGGAGATACGCAGTATTTT.

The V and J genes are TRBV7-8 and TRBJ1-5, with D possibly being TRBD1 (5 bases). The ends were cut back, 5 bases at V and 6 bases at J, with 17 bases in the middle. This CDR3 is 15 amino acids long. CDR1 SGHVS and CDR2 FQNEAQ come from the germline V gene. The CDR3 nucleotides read TGTGCCAGCAGCCGACCGGCAGGGAGCCTTCAGCCCCAGCATTTT. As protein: CASSRPAGSLQPQHF.

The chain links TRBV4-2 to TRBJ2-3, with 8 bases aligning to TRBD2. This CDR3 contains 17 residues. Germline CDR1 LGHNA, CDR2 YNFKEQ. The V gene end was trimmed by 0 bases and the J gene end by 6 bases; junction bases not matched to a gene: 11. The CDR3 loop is CASSQEPGRGALDTQYF. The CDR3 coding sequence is TGTGCCAGCAGCCAAGAACCCGGGAGGGGGGCTTTGGATACGCAGTATTTT.

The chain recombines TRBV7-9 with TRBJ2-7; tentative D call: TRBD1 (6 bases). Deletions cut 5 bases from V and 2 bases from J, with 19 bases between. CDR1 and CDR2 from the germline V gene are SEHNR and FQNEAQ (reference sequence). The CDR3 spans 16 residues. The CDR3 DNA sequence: TGTGCCAGCAGCGACACAGGGTTACCTCAAACCTACGAGCAGTACTTC. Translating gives CASSDTGLPQTYEQYF.

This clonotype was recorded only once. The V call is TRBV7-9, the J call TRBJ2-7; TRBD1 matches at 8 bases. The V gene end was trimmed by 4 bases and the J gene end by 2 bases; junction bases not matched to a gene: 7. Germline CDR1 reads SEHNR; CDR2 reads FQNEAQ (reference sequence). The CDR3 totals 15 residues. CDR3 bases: TGTGCCAGCAGCTCCCTCGGACAGGGACCCTACGAGCAGTACTTC. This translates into CASSSLGQGPYEQYF. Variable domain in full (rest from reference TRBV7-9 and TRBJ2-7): DTGVSQNPRHKITKRGQNVTFRCDPISEHNRLYWYRQTLGQGPEFLTYFQNEAQLEKSRLLSDRFSAERPKGSFSTLEIQRTEQGDSAMYLCASSSLGQGPYEQYFGPGTRLTVT.

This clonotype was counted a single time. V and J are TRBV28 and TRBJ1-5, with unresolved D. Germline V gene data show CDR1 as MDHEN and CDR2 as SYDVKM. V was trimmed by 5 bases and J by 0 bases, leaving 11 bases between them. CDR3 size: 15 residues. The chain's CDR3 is CASSGRAVSNQPQHF. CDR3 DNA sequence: TGTGCCAGCAGTGGCCGGGCGGTTAGCAATCAGCCCCAGCATTTT.

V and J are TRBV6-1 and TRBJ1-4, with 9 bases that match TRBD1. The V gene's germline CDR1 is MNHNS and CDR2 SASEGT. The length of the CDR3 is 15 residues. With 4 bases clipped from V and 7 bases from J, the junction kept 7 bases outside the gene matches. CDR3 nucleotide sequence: TGTGCCAGCAGTGGAAACAGGGGGCAGGGTGAAAAACTGTTTTTT. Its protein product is CASSGNRGQGEKLFF.

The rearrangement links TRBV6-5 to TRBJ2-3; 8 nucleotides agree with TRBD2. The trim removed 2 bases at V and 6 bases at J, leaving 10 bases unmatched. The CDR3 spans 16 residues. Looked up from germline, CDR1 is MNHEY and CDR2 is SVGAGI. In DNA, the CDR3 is TGTGCCAGCAGTTACACCAGCGGGGGTTTCCGTGATACGCAGTATTTT. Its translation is CASSYTSGGFRDTQYF.

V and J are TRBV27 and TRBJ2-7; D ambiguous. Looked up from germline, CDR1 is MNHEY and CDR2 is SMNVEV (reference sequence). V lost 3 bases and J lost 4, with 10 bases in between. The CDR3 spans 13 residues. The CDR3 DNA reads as TGTGCCAGCAGTTTTTTCGCAGGATACGAGCAGTACTTC. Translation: CASSFFAGYEQYF.

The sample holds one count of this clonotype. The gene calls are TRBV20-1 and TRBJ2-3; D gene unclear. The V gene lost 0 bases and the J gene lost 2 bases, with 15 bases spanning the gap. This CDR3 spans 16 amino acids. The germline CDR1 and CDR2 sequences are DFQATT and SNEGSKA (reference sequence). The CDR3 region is CSARDIAFISTDTQYF. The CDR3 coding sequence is TGCAGTGCTAGAGATATAGCCTTCATCTCCACAGATACGCAGTATTTT.